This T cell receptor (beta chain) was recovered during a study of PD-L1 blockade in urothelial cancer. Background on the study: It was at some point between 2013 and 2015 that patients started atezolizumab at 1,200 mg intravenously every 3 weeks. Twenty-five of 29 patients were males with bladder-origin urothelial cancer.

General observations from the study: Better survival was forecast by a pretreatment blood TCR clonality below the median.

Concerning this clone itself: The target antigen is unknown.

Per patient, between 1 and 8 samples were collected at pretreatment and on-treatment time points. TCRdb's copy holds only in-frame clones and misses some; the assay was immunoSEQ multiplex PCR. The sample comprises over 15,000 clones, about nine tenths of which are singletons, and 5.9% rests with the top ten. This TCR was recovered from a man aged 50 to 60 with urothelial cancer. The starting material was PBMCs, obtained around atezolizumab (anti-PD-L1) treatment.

CDR3 region: CASRAASANTGELFF. The DNA for the CDR3 is TGTGCCAGCAGAGCCGCTAGCGCCAACACCGGGGAGCTGTTTTTT. The rearrangement joins TRBV6-1 to TRBJ2-2; a weak D match, TRBD2 (6 bases). Germline assignment: CDR1 MNHNS and CDR2 SASEGT. The V gene lost 6 bases and the J gene lost 2 bases, with 13 bases spanning the gap. The CDR3 totals 15 residues.